Listed below are T cell receptor beta chains from one sample, sequenced in a study of OX40 agonist ivuxolimab in advanced cancers. The table came from immunoSEQ multiplex PCR; TCRdb's copy has only in-frame clones and leaves some out. Among about 68,000 clones listed, more than 75% were seen once. The sample was CD4+ or CD8+ T cells sorted from blood, taken in a trial of the OX40 agonist ivuxolimab. These receptors came from an adult with an advanced solid tumor such as melanoma, head and neck, liver or kidney cancer. Both conserved end residues are part of each CDR3. The D gene is left open where the match is weak. Where a row states a size, it is once, few, many or the class of an expanded clone; other rows omit it.

V gene: TRBV5-1
clone size: .
D gene: TRBD1
J gene: TRBJ1-6
CDR3 DNA: TGCGCCAGCAGCTTGGGCGGGACAGGCGGACCCCTCCACTTT
CDR3 protein: CASSLGGTGGPLHF

V gene: TRBV7-2
clone size: .
D gene: TRBD1
J gene: TRBJ1-2
CDR3 DNA: TGTGCCAGCAGCGTAGGAACGGGACAGACGTATGGCTACACCTTC
CDR3 protein: CASSVGTGQTYGYTF

V gene: TRBV6-5
clone size: .
D gene: .
J gene: TRBJ1-2
CDR3 DNA: TGTGCCAGCACCCCCACAGGGAACTATGGCTACACCTTC
CDR3 protein: CASTPTGNYGYTF

V gene: TRBV7-3
clone size: .
D gene: .
J gene: TRBJ1-1
CDR3 DNA: TGTGCCAGCGGGCAGGGGCCGAACACTGAAGCTTTCTTT
CDR3 protein: CASGQGPNTEAFF

V gene: TRBV5-1
clone size: .
D gene: TRBD2
J gene: TRBJ2-1
CDR3 DNA: TGCGCCAGCAGCTTGGAACCTAGCGGGGGTCTCAATGAGCAGTTCTTC
CDR3 protein: CASSLEPSGGLNEQFF

V gene: TRBV6-5
clone size: .
D gene: .
J gene: TRBJ2-2
CDR3 DNA: TGTGCCAGCAGTTACTCGCGGCAGGGCGCCGGGGAGCTGTTTTTT
CDR3 protein: CASSYSRQGAGELFF

V gene: TRBV11-2
clone size: .
D gene: TRBD1
J gene: TRBJ2-7
CDR3 DNA: TGTGCCAGCAGCCTCCGGGACAGTGAAGACGAGCAGTACTTC
CDR3 protein: CASSLRDSEDEQYF

V gene: TRBV7-2
clone size: .
D gene: .
J gene: TRBJ1-2
CDR3 DNA: TGTGCCAGCAGCTTAGGCGTTTATGGCTACACCTTC
CDR3 protein: CASSLGVYGYTF

V gene: TRBV6-5
clone size: .
D gene: .
J gene: TRBJ2-7
CDR3 DNA: TGTGCCAGCAGCCGAACTTCCTACTACGAGCAGTACTTC
CDR3 protein: CASSRTSYYEQYF

V gene: TRBV29-1
clone size: .
D gene: .
J gene: TRBJ1-1
CDR3 DNA: TGCAGCGCCCATCAGGGGTGGGACACTGAAGCTTTCTTT
CDR3 protein: CSAHQGWDTEAFF

V gene: TRBV10-3
clone size: .
D gene: TRBD1
J gene: TRBJ2-7
CDR3 DNA: TGTGCCATCAGTGGGCAGGGGGCGGTCGAGCAGTACTTC
CDR3 protein: CAISGQGAVEQYF

V gene: TRBV7-2
clone size: many
D gene: TRBD2
J gene: TRBJ2-3
CDR3 DNA: TGTGCCAGCAGCTTAGAACTAGCGGGCTCAGATACGCAGTATTTT
CDR3 protein: CASSLELAGSDTQYF

V gene: TRBV5-1
clone size: .
D gene: TRBD1
J gene: TRBJ2-1
CDR3 DNA: TGCGCCAGCAGCTTCACAGGGGGCTCCTACAATGAGCAGTTCTTC
CDR3 protein: CASSFTGGSYNEQFF

V gene: TRBV19
clone size: .
D gene: .
J gene: TRBJ1-2
CDR3 DNA: TGTGCCAGTAGCCCTTTAGACTTCAGGAAGGGCTACACCTTC
CDR3 protein: CASSPLDFRKGYTF

V gene: TRBV29-1
clone size: .
D gene: .
J gene: TRBJ1-1
CDR3 DNA: TGCAGCGTTGCGGTGGGGAGACGGAACACTGAAGCTTTCTTT
CDR3 protein: CSVAVGRRNTEAFF

V gene: TRBV4-3
clone size: .
D gene: .
J gene: TRBJ1-4
CDR3 DNA: TGCGCCAGCAGCCACGGGTCTGCAACTAATGAAAAACTGTTTTTT
CDR3 protein: CASSHGSATNEKLFF

V gene: TRBV2
clone size: .
D gene: .
J gene: TRBJ1-1
CDR3 DNA: TGTCTTACACCCAGGGCCACTGAAGCTTTCTTT
CDR3 protein: CLTPRATEAFF

V gene: TRBV11-3
clone size: .
D gene: TRBD1
J gene: TRBJ2-7
CDR3 DNA: TGTGCCAGCAGCTTAGGTCAGGGACAGATCTACGAGCAGTACTTC
CDR3 protein: CASSLGQGQIYEQYF

V gene: TRBV6-5
clone size: .
D gene: TRBD1
J gene: TRBJ2-7
CDR3 DNA: TGTGCCAGCAGTTACTTAGACAGGGGGCACGAGCAGTACTTC
CDR3 protein: CASSYLDRGHEQYF

V gene: TRBV11-2
clone size: .
D gene: TRBD1
J gene: TRBJ1-4
CDR3 DNA: TGTGCCAGCAGCTTAGGATTACAGGGGGAGGGTGAAAAACTGTTTTTT
CDR3 protein: CASSLGLQGEGEKLFF

V gene: TRBV11-2
clone size: .
D gene: .
J gene: TRBJ1-2
CDR3 DNA: TGTGCCAGCAGCTTAGGGGGGAACTATGGCTACACCTTC
CDR3 protein: CASSLGGNYGYTF

V gene: TRBV5-4
clone size: .
D gene: .
J gene: TRBJ2-6
CDR3 DNA: TGTGCCAGCAGCTTGGGCGGGTTAGCTGGGGCCAACGTCCTGACTTTC
CDR3 protein: CASSLGGLAGANVLTF

V gene: TRBV9
clone size: few
D gene: .
J gene: TRBJ1-1
CDR3 DNA: TGTGCCAGCAGCGTAGGCCAGGGAAGAAACACTGAAGCTTTCTTT
CDR3 protein: CASSVGQGRNTEAFF

V gene: TRBV11-1
clone size: .
D gene: .
J gene: TRBJ2-5
CDR3 DNA: TGTGCCAGCAGTTTGTACCAAGAGACCCAGTACTTC
CDR3 protein: CASSLYQETQYF

V gene: TRBV11-2
clone size: .
D gene: .
J gene: TRBJ2-7
CDR3 DNA: TGTGCCAGCAGCTTAGAGGTGGGGGTTACTGAGCAGTACTTC
CDR3 protein: CASSLEVGVTEQYF

V gene: TRBV7-9
clone size: .
D gene: .
J gene: TRBJ2-1
CDR3 DNA: TGTGCCAGTGGACGCGCAGACTCCTACAATGAGCAGTTCTTC
CDR3 protein: CASGRADSYNEQFF

V gene: TRBV7-2
clone size: .
D gene: TRBD2
J gene: TRBJ2-6
CDR3 DNA: TGTGCCAGCAGCCCTCGGGGGGTTGGGGCCAACGTCCTGACTTTC
CDR3 protein: CASSPRGVGANVLTF

V gene: TRBV6-4
clone size: .
D gene: TRBD1
J gene: TRBJ1-1
CDR3 DNA: TGTGCCAGCAGAGTAGACAGGGCGGGGGCCACTGAAGCTTTCTTT
CDR3 protein: CASRVDRAGATEAFF

V gene: TRBV7-2
clone size: .
D gene: .
J gene: TRBJ1-5
CDR3 DNA: TGTGCCAGCAGCTTATTCGGACTTAATCAGCCCCAGCATTTT
CDR3 protein: CASSLFGLNQPQHF

V gene: TRBV6-5
clone size: .
D gene: .
J gene: TRBJ1-2
CDR3 DNA: TGTGCCAGCAGAAAACAGGGAAATGGCTACACCTTC
CDR3 protein: CASRKQGNGYTF

V gene: TRBV27
clone size: few
D gene: .
J gene: TRBJ1-1
CDR3 DNA: TGTGCCAGCAGCATTAGAGGGCTGAACACTGAAGCTTTCTTT
CDR3 protein: CASSIRGLNTEAFF

V gene: TRBV19
clone size: once
D gene: .
J gene: TRBJ2-3
CDR3 DNA: TGTGCCAGTAGTATAGAGTACAGAGATACGCAGTATTTT
CDR3 protein: CASSIEYRDTQYF

V gene: TRBV18
clone size: .
D gene: .
J gene: TRBJ1-4
CDR3 DNA: TGTGCCAGCTCACCAGGGTCTAATGAAAAACTGTTTTTT
CDR3 protein: CASSPGSNEKLFF

V gene: TRBV5-6
clone size: .
D gene: .
J gene: TRBJ1-2
CDR3 DNA: TGTGCCAGCAGCTTGTACGGGACGAAGCTCATGAACTATGGCTACACCTTC
CDR3 protein: CASSLYGTKLMNYGYTF

V gene: TRBV5-1
clone size: .
D gene: .
J gene: TRBJ2-7
CDR3 DNA: TGCGCCAGCAGCCCGGAAGGGGGGTTCTACGAGCAGTACTTC
CDR3 protein: CASSPEGGFYEQYF

V gene: TRBV25-1
clone size: .
D gene: TRBD1
J gene: TRBJ1-5
CDR3 DNA: TGTGCCAGCGGGACAGGTGGGGCCCCAGCATTT
CDR3 protein: CASGTGGAPAF

V gene: TRBV18
clone size: .
D gene: TRBD1
J gene: TRBJ1-1
CDR3 DNA: TGTGCCAGCTCCCGACAGGGAGGAGGCACTGAAGCTTTCTTT
CDR3 protein: CASSRQGGGTEAFF

V gene: TRBV20-1
clone size: once
D gene: .
J gene: TRBJ1-2
CDR3 DNA: TGCAGTGCGTGGGGAGGTTTGGGCTACACCTTC
CDR3 protein: CSAWGGLGYTF

V gene: TRBV7-3
clone size: .
D gene: .
J gene: TRBJ2-2
CDR3 DNA: TGTGCCAGCAGCCTGGAGAGGAACACCGGGGAGCTGTTTTTT
CDR3 protein: CASSLERNTGELFF

V gene: TRBV6-6
clone size: .
D gene: .
J gene: TRBJ2-4
CDR3 DNA: TGTGCCAGCAGTTACTCCGGATTGAAAAACATTCAGTACTTC
CDR3 protein: CASSYSGLKNIQYF

V gene: TRBV10-3
clone size: once
D gene: TRBD1
J gene: TRBJ1-1
CDR3 DNA: TGTGCCATCAGTGATACCCGGACAGGGATTGAAGCTTTCTTT
CDR3 protein: CAISDTRTGIEAFF

V gene: TRBV5-1
clone size: .
D gene: TRBD2
J gene: TRBJ2-3
CDR3 DNA: TGCGCCAGCAGCTTTCTAGCGGGGGGGCTCACAGATACGCAGTATTTT
CDR3 protein: CASSFLAGGLTDTQYF

V gene: TRBV7-9
clone size: .
D gene: .
J gene: TRBJ2-3
CDR3 DNA: TGTGCCAGCAGCCAGATGGGGGCAGGGAGGACAGATACGCAGTATTTT
CDR3 protein: CASSQMGAGRTDTQYF

V gene: TRBV7-9
clone size: .
D gene: .
J gene: TRBJ1-3
CDR3 DNA: TGTGCCAGCAGCCCCAAAGGCTACGGAAACACCATATATTTT
CDR3 protein: CASSPKGYGNTIYF

V gene: TRBV7-2
clone size: .
D gene: .
J gene: TRBJ1-3
CDR3 DNA: TGTGCCAGCAGCGAACGGGGGGCTGCCTCTGGAAACACCATATATTTT
CDR3 protein: CASSERGAASGNTIYF

V gene: TRBV2
clone size: few
D gene: TRBD1
J gene: TRBJ2-5
CDR3 DNA: TGTGCCAGCAGTGAAAGACAGGGCCAAGAGACCCAGTACTTC
CDR3 protein: CASSERQGQETQYF

V gene: TRBV4-3
clone size: .
D gene: TRBD1
J gene: TRBJ1-2
CDR3 DNA: TGCGCCAGCAGCCAAAATGTTCGGGACAGTTACTATGGCTACACCTTC
CDR3 protein: CASSQNVRDSYYGYTF

V gene: TRBV9
clone size: .
D gene: .
J gene: TRBJ1-1
CDR3 DNA: TGTGCCAGCAGCGCAAGAGCACAGGGAGGGAACACTGAAGCTTTCTTT
CDR3 protein: CASSARAQGGNTEAFF

V gene: TRBV18
clone size: .
D gene: .
J gene: TRBJ1-5
CDR3 DNA: TGTGCCAGCTCACCCGAGGGCAATCAGCCCCAGCATTTT
CDR3 protein: CASSPEGNQPQHF

V gene: TRBV5-1
clone size: .
D gene: .
J gene: TRBJ2-5
CDR3 DNA: TGCGCCAGCAGCTTGGTAGAAGAGACCCAGTACTTC
CDR3 protein: CASSLVEETQYF

V gene: TRBV2
clone size: .
D gene: .
J gene: TRBJ2-7
CDR3 DNA: TGTGCCAGCAGTGGCCATTGGGACGAGCAGTACTTC
CDR3 protein: CASSGHWDEQYF

V gene: TRBV7-3
clone size: .
D gene: .
J gene: TRBJ1-2
CDR3 DNA: TGTGCCAGCAGCCTTGACCGAGCAACTAACTATGGCTACACCTTC
CDR3 protein: CASSLDRATNYGYTF

V gene: TRBV7-3
clone size: few
D gene: .
J gene: TRBJ1-6
CDR3 DNA: TGTGCCAGCAGCGGAACGGGAGGTTCACCCCTCCACTTT
CDR3 protein: CASSGTGGSPLHF

V gene: TRBV6-1
clone size: .
D gene: .
J gene: TRBJ2-3
CDR3 DNA: TGTGCCAGCACCATAAACCAGGGTGATACGCAGTATTTT
CDR3 protein: CASTINQGDTQYF